This TCR beta chain was identified during a study of blood T cell repertoires in COVID-19. Germline V gene data show CDR1 as PRHDT and CDR2 as FYEKMQ (reference sequence). The CDR3 is 15 amino acids. The V and J ends lost 4 bases and 9 bases, in that order; junction bases with no gene match: 12. The data were produced by immunoSEQ multiplex PCR, yet TCRdb's version contains in-frame clones alone and is incomplete. The sample records a few hundred thousand clones, nearly 90% being singletons. Sequencing input: peripheral blood. The clonotype originates from a woman aged 30 to 39 with COVID-19, enrolled during active disease. The chain joins TRBV13 to TRBJ2-1; 7 bases line up with TRBD1. The CDR3 DNA is TGTGCCAGCAGCTCTCGGCCTAGGGGGCAGGGTGAGCAGTTCTTC. Residues: CASSSRPRGQGEQFF.